These 23 T cell receptor beta chains came from one sample sequenced in a study of CD8 T cells in Susac syndrome. Reverse transcription of roughly 0.5 to 1 ug RNA was carried out with random hexamers. In TCRdb, the immunoSEQ multiplex PCR reads were re-called with MiXCR into one record per CDR3 protein. The table shows more than 150,000 distinct CDR3 sequences, with approximately 96% occurring only once. Sequencing was performed on CD4+ T cells from PBMCs. These receptor sequences come from a human donor with Susac syndrome.

The rearrangement uses TRBV6-6 and TRBJ2-5; TRBD2 aligns across 7 bases. The CDR3 extends over 15 amino acids. V lost 2 bases and J lost 4; bases outside the gene matches: 7. From germline, CDR1 is MNHNY and CDR2 SVGAGI (reference sequence). The CDR3 bases are TGTGCCAGCAGTTACCCTGGCGGGGGTCGAGAGACCCAGTACTTC. Amino acids: CASSYPGGGRETQYF.

This chain joins TRBV3-1 and TRBJ2-1; 10 nucleotides match TRBD2. The CDR3 contains 14 residues. V shed 6 bases and J 4 bases; nucleotides not matched to a gene: 3. Germline CDR1 LGHDT, CDR2 YNNKEL (reference sequence). This CDR3 is CASSLAGVYNEQFF. The CDR3 DNA follows: TGTGCCAGCAGTCTAGCGGGGGTTTACAATGAGCAGTTCTTC.

CDR3 region: CASSRSSMNYGYTF. In nucleotides, the CDR3 is TGTGCCAGCAGCCGTTCCTCCATGAACTATGGCTACACCTTC. The chain joins TRBV3-1 to TRBJ1-2, with D unresolved. CDR1 is LGHDT, CDR2 YNNKEL, per germline (reference sequence). Trimming stripped 4 bases from V and 2 bases from J, with 11 bases between. The CDR3 has 14 residues.

The genes are TRBV5-1 and TRBJ2-5, with 7 bases identical to TRBD2. Germline CDR1 reads SGHRS; CDR2 reads YFSETQ. The CDR3 runs 14 residues. The V segment lost 4 bases and the J segment 3 bases; nucleotides outside the gene matches: 6. The CDR3, as DNA: TGCGCCAGCAGCCCGACCGGGACTAAAGAGACCCAGTACTTC. Translating gives CASSPTGTKETQYF.

This chain connects TRBV2 to TRBJ1-5, with D possibly matching TRBD1 (5 bases). The CDR3 contains 16 residues. CDR1 is SNHLY, CDR2 FYNNEI, per germline. Trimming left V 6 bases short and J 5 bases short, with 20 bases between. CDR3 protein: CASRAREWGKDQPQHF. The CDR3 region has the DNA TGTGCCAGCAGGGCGAGAGAGTGGGGGAAAGATCAGCCCCAGCATTTT.

CDR3 residues: CASSQRAESTEAFF. The DNA of the CDR3 is TGTGCCAGCAGCCAAAGGGCGGAGAGCACTGAAGCTTTCTTT. J is TRBJ1-1 and V is TRBV7-9; D gene ambiguous. Germline V CDR1 and CDR2: SEHNR, FQNEAQ (reference sequence). This CDR3 spans 14 amino acids. Deletions cut 5 bases from V and 4 bases from J, with 14 bases between.

This clonotype was counted between two and nine times. The chain couples TRBV9 to TRBJ2-7; unclear D gene. Trimming left V 2 bases short and J 3 bases short, with 6 bases between. Germline lookup yields CDR1 SGDLS and CDR2 YYNGEE. CDR3 length: 12 residues. CDR3 loop: CASSVDGYEQYF. The CDR3 nucleotides read TGTGCCAGCAGCGTCGACGGCTACGAGCAGTACTTC.

The chain carries TRBV2 and TRBJ2-5; 12 bases align to TRBD2. Losses at the gene ends were 5 bases for V and 5 bases for J; bases not matched to a gene: 9. Germline V gives CDR1 SNHLY, CDR2 FYNNEI. CDR3 length: 16 residues. In nucleotides, the CDR3 is TGTGCCAGCAGTCCCTTGACTAGCGGGGGCCGGGAGACCCAGTACTTC. It codes for CASSPLTSGGRETQYF.

This clonotype was detected only once. V gene TRBV10-3 combines with J gene TRBJ2-7; D gene unclear. The germline gives CDR1 ENHRY, CDR2 SYGVKD. The V end lost 8 bases, the J end lost 7 bases, and 15 bases lay between the germline ends. This CDR3 has 12 amino acids. The CDR3 bases are TGTGCCATCGGACCCAATGGCGAAGAGCAGTACTTC. The encoded protein is CAIGPNGEEQYF.

The chain employs TRBV5-4 and TRBJ2-5, with 8 bases fitting TRBD1. With V trimmed by 4 bases and J by 5 bases, 7 bases remained unmatched. The V gene's germline CDR1 is SGHNT and CDR2 YYREEE (reference sequence). This CDR3 spans 14 amino acids. In DNA form, the CDR3 reads TGTGCCAGCAGCGGGCCAGGGGGCACGGAGACCCAGTACTTC. It yields the protein CASSGPGGTETQYF. Using reference TRBV5-4 and TRBJ2-5 for the parts outside the CDR3, the full variable domain is ETGVTQSPTHLIKTRGQQVTLRCSSQSGHNTVSWYQQALGQGPQFIFQYYREEENGRGNFPPRFSGLQFPNYSSELNVNALELDDSALYLCASSGPGGTETQYFGPGTRLLVL.

The chain combines TRBV29-1 with TRBJ1-5, with 9 bases that match TRBD1. CDR3 length: 16 residues. CDR1 is SQVTM, CDR2 ANQGSEA, per germline. The V gene end was trimmed by 5 bases and the J gene end by 2 bases; junction bases not matched to a gene: 10. The CDR3 loop is CSVTFRDREGNQPQHF. DNA of the CDR3: TGCAGCGTTACTTTCCGGGACAGGGAGGGCAATCAGCCCCAGCATTTT.

The V call is TRBV3-1, the J call TRBJ2-1; weak D call: TRBD2 (5 bases). CDR3 length: 16 amino acids. Germline CDR1 and CDR2: LGHDT and YNNKEL (reference sequence). V dropped 1 base and J dropped 2 bases, with 12 bases sitting between them. The CDR3 nucleotides read TGTGCCAGCAGCCAAGGAGGGCAGGAACCCTACAATGAGCAGTTCTTC. Its translation: CASSQGGQEPYNEQFF.

The chain couples TRBV4-3 to TRBJ2-5; 13 bases fit TRBD2. Unmatched junction bases numbered 7, after V lost 4 bases and J lost 2 bases. Germline lookup yields CDR1 LGHNA and CDR2 YSLEER. This CDR3 has 17 amino acids. The CDR3 loop reads CASSRTSGGVRQETQYF. The CDR3 DNA follows: TGCGCCAGCAGCCGGACTAGCGGGGGAGTCCGGCAAGAGACCCAGTACTTC.

The genes are TRBV29-1 and TRBJ1-2, with 9 bases identical to TRBD1. From germline, CDR1 is SQVTM and CDR2 ANQGSEA. The V and J ends lost 6 bases and 4 bases, in that order; junction bases with no gene match: 6. The CDR3 contains 13 residues. In DNA, the CDR3 is TGCAGCGTGCGGGACAGGGCGAGCTATGGCTACACCTTC. It translates to CSVRDRASYGYTF.

This chain joins TRBV7-9 and TRBJ1-1, with D uncertain. Germline values: CDR1 SEHNR, CDR2 FQNEAQ (reference sequence). With 3 bases removed from V and 6 bases from J, the gap between germline ends came to 8 bases. This CDR3 contains 12 residues. DNA of the CDR3: TGTGCCAGCAGCTTTTCGGATGCTGAAGCTTTCTTT. Its translation is CASSFSDAEAFF. Together with reference TRBV7-9 and TRBJ1-1, the CDR3 gives the full variable domain: DTGVSQNPRHKITKRGQNVTFRCDPISEHNRLYWYRQTLGQGPEFLTYFQNEAQLEKSRLLSDRFSAERPKGSFSTLEIQRTEQGDSAMYLCASSFSDAEAFFGQGTRLTVV.

The CDR3 nucleotides read TGCAGCGTTGAAGCCCTGGGGGTTGGCTACGAGCAGTACTTC. It yields the protein CSVEALGVGYEQYF. This chain connects TRBV29-1 to TRBJ2-7, with D perhaps assigned TRBD1 or TRBD2 (5 bases each). The CDR3 covers 14 residues. Germline V gene data show CDR1 as SQVTM and CDR2 as ANQGSEA. V dropped 1 base and J dropped 3 bases, with 13 bases sitting between them.

The V gene is TRBV15, the J gene TRBJ2-1, with 9 bases matching TRBD1. Germline V gene sequence: CDR1 LNHNV, CDR2 YYDKDF (reference sequence). V trimming: 5 bases; J trimming: 7 bases; junction bases outside the gene matches: 9. This CDR3 comprises 15 residues. DNA of the CDR3: TGTGCCACCAGCCCACCGGGACAGGGCTTTAATGAGCAGTTCTTC. Amino acid sequence: CATSPPGQGFNEQFF.

The chain has TRBV20-1 and TRBJ1-1, with 7 bases fitting TRBD1. The CDR3 covers 14 residues. The germline gives CDR1 DFQATT, CDR2 SNEGSKA (reference sequence). Unmatched junction bases numbered 2, after V lost 1 base and J lost 0 bases. CDR3 region: CSARGDSMNTEAFF. CDR3 DNA: TGCAGTGCTAGAGGGGACAGCATGAACACTGAAGCTTTCTTT.

This sequence joins TRBV20-1 and TRBJ1-1; D is unclear. The length of the CDR3 is 13 residues. Trimming shortened V by 2 bases and J by 1 base, and 8 bases separated the two germline ends. Germline values: CDR1 DFQATT, CDR2 SNEGSKA (reference sequence). CDR3 DNA: TGCAGTGCTAGACACAGACCGAACACTGAAGCTTTCTTT. This translates into CSARHRPNTEAFF.

The rearrangement links TRBV12-3 or TRBV12-4 to TRBJ2-7; TRBD2 matches at 8 bases. The V segment lost 5 bases and the J segment 1 base; nucleotides outside the gene matches: 7. This CDR3 region has 15 residues. Written as DNA, the CDR3 is TGTGCCAGCAGTCCCGGGGGGGCAGGATCCTACGAGCAGTACTTC. Translated: CASSPGGAGSYEQYF.

The chain recombines TRBV11-1 with TRBJ2-5; no definite D call. Germline CDR1 SGHAT, CDR2 FQDESV (reference sequence). V dropped 6 bases and J dropped 2 bases, with 19 bases sitting between them. This CDR3 has 16 amino acids. The CDR3 reads CASSPGRQASQETQYF. The CDR3 coding sequence is TGTGCCAGCAGTCCTGGCAGACAAGCATCTCAAGAGACCCAGTACTTC.

The V gene is TRBV20-1, the J gene TRBJ1-2; 8 nucleotides match TRBD1. The V and J ends lost 5 bases and 7 bases, in that order; junction bases with no gene match: 6. CDR1 and CDR2 from the germline V gene are DFQATT and SNEGSKA (reference sequence). CDR3 length: 12 amino acids. The CDR3 region is CSASRQGTGYTF. CDR3 coding DNA: TGCAGTGCTTCCCGACAGGGGACTGGCTACACCTTC.

The chain uses TRBV7-8 and TRBJ2-5; 7 positions agree with TRBD2. This CDR3 is 16 amino acids long. The V segment lost 7 bases and the J segment 5 bases; nucleotides outside the gene matches: 16. Germline CDR1 SGHVS, CDR2 FQNEAQ. CDR3 loop: CASIDGTTRPWETQYF. For the CDR3, the DNA is TGTGCCAGCATCGATGGGACTACCCGACCATGGGAGACCCAGTACTTC.